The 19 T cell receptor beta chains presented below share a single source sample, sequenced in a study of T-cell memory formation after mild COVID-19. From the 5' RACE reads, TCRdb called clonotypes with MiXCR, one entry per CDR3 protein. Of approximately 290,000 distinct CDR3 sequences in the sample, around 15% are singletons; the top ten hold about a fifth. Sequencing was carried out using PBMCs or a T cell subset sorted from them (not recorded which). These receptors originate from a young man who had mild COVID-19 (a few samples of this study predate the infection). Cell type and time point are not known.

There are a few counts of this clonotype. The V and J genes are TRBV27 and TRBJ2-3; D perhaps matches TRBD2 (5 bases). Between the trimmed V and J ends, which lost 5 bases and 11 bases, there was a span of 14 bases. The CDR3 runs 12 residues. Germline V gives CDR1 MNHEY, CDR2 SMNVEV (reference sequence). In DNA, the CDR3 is TGTGCCAGCAGTCCCAATATGAGGGTGCAGTATTTT. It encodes CASSPNMRVQYF.

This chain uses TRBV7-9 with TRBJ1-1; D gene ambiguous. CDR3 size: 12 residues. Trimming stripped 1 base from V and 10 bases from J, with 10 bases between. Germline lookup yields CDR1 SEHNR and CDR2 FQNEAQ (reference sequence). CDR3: CASSLDRVGAFF. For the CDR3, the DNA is TGTGCCAGCAGCTTAGATAGGGTCGGAGCTTTCTTT.

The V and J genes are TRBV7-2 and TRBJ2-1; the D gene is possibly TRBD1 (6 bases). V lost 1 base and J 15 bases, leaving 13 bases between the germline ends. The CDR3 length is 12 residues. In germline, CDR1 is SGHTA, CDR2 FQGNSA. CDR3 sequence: CASSLGGHGPFF. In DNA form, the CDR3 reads TGTGCCAGCAGCTTAGGGGGACACGGACCGTTCTTC.

The CDR3: CSASGNSYEQYF. As DNA, the CDR3 is TGCAGTGCTAGCGGAAACAGCTACGAGCAGTACTTC. This chain uses TRBV20-1 with TRBJ2-7; no clear D. V gave up 3 bases and J gave up 3 bases, with 9 bases separating them. The CDR3 spans 12 residues. Germline lookup yields CDR1 DFQATT and CDR2 SNEGSKA (reference sequence).

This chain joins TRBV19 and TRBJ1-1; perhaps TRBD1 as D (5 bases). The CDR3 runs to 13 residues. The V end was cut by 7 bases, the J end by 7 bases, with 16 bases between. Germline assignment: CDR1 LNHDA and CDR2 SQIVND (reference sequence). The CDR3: CASTRGLPSEAFF. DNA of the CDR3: TGTGCCAGTACTCGGGGACTACCCAGTGAAGCTTTCTTT.

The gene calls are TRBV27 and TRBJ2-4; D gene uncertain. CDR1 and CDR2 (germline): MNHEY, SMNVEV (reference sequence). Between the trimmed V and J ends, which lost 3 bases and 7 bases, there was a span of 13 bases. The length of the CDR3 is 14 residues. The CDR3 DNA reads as TGTGCCAGCAGTTTGTCCGGATGGGATAACATTCAGTACTTC. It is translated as CASSLSGWDNIQYF.

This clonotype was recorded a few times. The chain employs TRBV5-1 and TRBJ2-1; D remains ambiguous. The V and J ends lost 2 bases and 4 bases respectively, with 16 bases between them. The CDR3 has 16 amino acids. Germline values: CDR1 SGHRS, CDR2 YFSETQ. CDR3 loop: CASSFGNSLSYNEQFF. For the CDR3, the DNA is TGCGCCAGCAGCTTCGGAAACAGCCTCTCTTACAATGAGCAGTTCTTC.

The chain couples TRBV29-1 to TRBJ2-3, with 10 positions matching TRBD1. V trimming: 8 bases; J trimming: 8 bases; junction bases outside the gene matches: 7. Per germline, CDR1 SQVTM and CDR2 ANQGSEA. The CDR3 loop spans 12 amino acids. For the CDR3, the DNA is TGCAGCTTAGGACAGGGGGGGCTTACGCAGTATTTT. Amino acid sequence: CSLGQGGLTQYF.

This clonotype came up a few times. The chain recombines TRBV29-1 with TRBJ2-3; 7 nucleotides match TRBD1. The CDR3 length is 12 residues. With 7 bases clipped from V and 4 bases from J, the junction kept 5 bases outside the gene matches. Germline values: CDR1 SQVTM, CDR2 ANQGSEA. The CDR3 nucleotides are TGCAGCGCTCCTGACAGGGCAGATACGCAGTATTTT. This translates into CSAPDRADTQYF.

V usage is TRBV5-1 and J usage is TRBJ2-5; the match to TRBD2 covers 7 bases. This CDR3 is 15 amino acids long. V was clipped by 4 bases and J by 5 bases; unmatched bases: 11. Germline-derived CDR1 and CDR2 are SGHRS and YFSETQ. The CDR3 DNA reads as TGCGCCAGCAGCCCCACGACTAGCCTACGGGAGACCCAGTACTTC. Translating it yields CASSPTTSLRETQYF.

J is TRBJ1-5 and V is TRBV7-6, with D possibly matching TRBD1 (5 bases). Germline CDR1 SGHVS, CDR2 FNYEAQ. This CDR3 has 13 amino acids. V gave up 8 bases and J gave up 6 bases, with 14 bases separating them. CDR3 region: CASGTGQGQPQHF. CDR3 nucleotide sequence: TGTGCCAGCGGGACTGGTCAGGGTCAGCCCCAGCATTTT.

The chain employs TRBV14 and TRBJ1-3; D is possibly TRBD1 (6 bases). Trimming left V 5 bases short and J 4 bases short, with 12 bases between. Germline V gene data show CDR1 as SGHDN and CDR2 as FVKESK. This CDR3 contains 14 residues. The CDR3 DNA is TGTGCCAGCAGCTCCAGGGGTTCGGGAAACACCATATATTTT. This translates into CASSSRGSGNTIYF.

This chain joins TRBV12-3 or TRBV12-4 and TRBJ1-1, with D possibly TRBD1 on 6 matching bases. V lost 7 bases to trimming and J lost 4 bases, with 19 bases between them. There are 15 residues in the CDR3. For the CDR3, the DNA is TGTGCCAGCACAAGGTGGGGGGGGGCAAGCACTGAAGCTTTCTTT. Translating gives CASTRWGGASTEAFF.

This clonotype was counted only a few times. The CDR3 nucleotides read TGTGCCAGCAGCTTAGCGGTCTTTCCCTCTACCCAGTACTTC. Encoded protein: CASSLAVFPSTQYF. The V and J genes are TRBV7-2 and TRBJ2-5; D is unresolved. Germline V gene lookup returns CDR1 SGHTA and CDR2 FQGNSA. CDR3 length: 14 amino acids. V lost 0 bases and J 8 bases, leaving 13 bases between the germline ends.

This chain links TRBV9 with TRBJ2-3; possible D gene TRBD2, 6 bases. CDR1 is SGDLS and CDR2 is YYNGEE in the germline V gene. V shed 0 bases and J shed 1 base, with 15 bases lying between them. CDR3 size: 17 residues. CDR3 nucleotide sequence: TGTGCCAGCAGCGTAGACCTCAATAGCGGCGGCACAGATACGCAGTATTTT. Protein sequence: CASSVDLNSGGTDTQYF.

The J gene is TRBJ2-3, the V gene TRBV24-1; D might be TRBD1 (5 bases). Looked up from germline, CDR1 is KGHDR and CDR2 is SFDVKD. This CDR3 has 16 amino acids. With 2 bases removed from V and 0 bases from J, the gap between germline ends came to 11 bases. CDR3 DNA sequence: TGTGCCACCAGTGATTCAAGGACATCTAGCACAGATACGCAGTATTTT. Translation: CATSDSRTSSTDTQYF.

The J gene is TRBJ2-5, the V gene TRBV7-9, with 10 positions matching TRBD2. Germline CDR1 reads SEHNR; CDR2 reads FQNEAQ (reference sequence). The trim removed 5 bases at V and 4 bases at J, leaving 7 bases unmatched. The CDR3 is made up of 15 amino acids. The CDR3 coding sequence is TGTGCCAGCAGCCGGCTAGCGGGGGTCCGAGAGACCCAGTACTTC. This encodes CASSRLAGVRETQYF.

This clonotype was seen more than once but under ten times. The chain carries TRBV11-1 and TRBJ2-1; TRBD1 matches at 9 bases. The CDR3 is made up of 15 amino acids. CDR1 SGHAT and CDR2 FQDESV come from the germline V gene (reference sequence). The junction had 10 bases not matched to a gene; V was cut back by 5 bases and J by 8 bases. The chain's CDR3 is CASSPGQGHGDEQFF. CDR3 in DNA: TGTGCCAGCAGCCCCGGACAGGGGCATGGCGATGAGCAGTTCTTC.

CDR3 protein: CSATRIHEQFF. The CDR3 DNA reads as TGCAGTGCTACTCGAATCCATGAGCAGTTCTTC. The chain carries TRBV20-1 and TRBJ2-1; D call uncertain. The germline V gene has CDR1 DFQATT and CDR2 SNEGSKA (reference sequence). The germline V and J ends were trimmed by 4 bases and 8 bases, with 9 bases remaining between them. This CDR3 comprises 11 residues.